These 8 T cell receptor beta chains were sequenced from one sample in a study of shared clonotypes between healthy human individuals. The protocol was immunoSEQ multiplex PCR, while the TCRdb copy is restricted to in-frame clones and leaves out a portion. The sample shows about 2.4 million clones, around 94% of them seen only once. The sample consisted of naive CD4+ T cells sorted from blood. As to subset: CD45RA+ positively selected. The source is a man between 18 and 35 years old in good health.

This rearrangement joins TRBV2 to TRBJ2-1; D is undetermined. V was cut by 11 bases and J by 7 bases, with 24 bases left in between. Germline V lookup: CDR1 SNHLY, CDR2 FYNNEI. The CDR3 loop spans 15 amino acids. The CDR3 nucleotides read TGTGCCGGAAGAACCGACGTGCGGTTAGGAAATGAGCAGTTCTTC. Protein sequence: CAGRTDVRLGNEQFF.

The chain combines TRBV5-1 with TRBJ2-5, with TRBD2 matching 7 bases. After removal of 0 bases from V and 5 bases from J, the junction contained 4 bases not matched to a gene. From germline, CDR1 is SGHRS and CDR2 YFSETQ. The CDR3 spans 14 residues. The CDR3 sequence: CASSLELGGETQYF. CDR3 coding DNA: TGCGCCAGCAGCTTGGAGTTGGGGGGGGAGACCCAGTACTTC.

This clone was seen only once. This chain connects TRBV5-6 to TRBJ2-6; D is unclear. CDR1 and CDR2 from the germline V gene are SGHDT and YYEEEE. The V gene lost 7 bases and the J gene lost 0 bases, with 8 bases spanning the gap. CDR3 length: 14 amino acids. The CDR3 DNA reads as TGTGCCAGCCTTTTAAGCTCTGGGGCCAACGTCCTGACTTTC. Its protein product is CASLLSSGANVLTF.

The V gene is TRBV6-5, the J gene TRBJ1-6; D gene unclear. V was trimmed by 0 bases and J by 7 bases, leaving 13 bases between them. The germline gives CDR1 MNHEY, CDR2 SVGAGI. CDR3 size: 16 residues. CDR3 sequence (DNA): TGTGCCAGCAGTTACTCCCAAGGAAAAGGAAATTCACCCCTCCACTTT. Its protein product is CASSYSQGKGNSPLHF.

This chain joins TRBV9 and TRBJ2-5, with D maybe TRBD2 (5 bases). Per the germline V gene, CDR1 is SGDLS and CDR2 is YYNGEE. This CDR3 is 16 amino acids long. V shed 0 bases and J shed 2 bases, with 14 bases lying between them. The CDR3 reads CASSVGSAGGQETQYF. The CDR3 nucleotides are TGTGCCAGCAGCGTAGGGTCCGCGGGTGGGCAAGAGACCCAGTACTTC.

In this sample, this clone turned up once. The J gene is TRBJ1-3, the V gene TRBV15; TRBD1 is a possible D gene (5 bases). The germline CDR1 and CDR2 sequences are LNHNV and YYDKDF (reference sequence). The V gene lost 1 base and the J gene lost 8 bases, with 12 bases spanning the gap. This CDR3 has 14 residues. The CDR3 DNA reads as TGTGCCACCAGCAGAGCTAGGGGAGAAGACACCATATATTTT. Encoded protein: CATSRARGEDTIYF.

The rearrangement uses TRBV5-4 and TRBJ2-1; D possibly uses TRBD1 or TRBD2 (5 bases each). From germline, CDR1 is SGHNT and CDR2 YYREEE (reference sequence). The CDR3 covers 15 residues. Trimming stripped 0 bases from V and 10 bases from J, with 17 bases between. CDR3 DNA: TGTGCCAGCAGCTTGGAAGGGACCGGCAGCAACGAGCAGTTCTTC. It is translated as CASSLEGTGSNEQFF.

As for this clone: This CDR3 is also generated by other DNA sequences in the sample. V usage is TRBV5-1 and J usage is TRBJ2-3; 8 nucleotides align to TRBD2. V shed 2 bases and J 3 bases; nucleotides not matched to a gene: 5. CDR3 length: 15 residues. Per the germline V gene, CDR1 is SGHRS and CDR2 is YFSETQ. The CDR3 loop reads CASSFSGGGTDTQYF. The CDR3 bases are TGCGCCAGCAGCTTCAGCGGGGGAGGGACAGATACGCAGTATTTT.